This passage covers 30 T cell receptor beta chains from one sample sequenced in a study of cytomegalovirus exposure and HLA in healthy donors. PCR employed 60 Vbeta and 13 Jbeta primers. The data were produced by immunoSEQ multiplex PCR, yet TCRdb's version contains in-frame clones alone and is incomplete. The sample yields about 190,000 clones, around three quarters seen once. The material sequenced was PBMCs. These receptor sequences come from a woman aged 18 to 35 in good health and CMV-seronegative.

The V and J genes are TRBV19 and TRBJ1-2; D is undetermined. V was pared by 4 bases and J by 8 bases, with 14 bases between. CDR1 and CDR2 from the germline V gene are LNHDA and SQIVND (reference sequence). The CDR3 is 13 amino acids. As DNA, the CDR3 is TGTGCCAGTAGTACGACTCTCTTGGTCGGCTACACCTTC. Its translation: CASSTTLLVGYTF.

The CDR3 region is CASSYRQISGANVLTF. In DNA, the CDR3 is TGTGCCAGCAGCTACCGACAGATCTCTGGGGCCAACGTCCTGACTTTC. This chain links TRBV7-2 with TRBJ2-6, with D possibly being TRBD1 (5 bases). CDR3 size: 16 residues. Germline CDR1 reads SGHTA; CDR2 reads FQGNSA. V lost 4 bases, J lost 0 bases, and 10 bases lay in between.

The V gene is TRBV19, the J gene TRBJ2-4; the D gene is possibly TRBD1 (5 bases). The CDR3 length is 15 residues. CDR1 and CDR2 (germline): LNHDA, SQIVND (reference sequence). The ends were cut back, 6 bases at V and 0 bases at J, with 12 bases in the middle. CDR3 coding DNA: TGTGCCAGTAGCCCAGGACACTTAGCCAAAAACATTCAGTACTTC. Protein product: CASSPGHLAKNIQYF.

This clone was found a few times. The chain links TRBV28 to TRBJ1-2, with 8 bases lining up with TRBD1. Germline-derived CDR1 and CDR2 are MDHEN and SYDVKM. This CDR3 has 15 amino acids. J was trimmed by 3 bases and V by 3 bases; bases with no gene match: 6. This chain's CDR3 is CASSLGMDRDYGYTF. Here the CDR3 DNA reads TGTGCCAGCAGTTTGGGGATGGACAGGGACTATGGCTACACCTTC.

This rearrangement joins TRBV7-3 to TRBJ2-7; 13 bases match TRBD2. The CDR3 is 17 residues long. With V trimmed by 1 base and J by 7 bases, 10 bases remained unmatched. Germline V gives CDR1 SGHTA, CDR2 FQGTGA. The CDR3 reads CASSLMAGTSGVVEQYF. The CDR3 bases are TGTGCCAGCAGCTTAATGGCCGGGACTAGCGGGGTGGTAGAGCAGTACTTC.

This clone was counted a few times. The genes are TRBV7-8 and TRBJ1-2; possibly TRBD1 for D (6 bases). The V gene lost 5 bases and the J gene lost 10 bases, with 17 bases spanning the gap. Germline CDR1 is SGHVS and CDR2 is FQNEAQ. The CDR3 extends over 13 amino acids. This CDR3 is CASSPRTAKDYTF. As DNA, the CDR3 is TGTGCCAGCAGCCCCCGGACAGCTAAGGACTACACCTTC. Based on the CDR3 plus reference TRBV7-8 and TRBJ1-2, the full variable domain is GAGVSQSPRYKVAKRGQDVALRCDPISGHVSLFWYQQALGQGPEFLTYFQNEAQLDKSGLPSDRFFAERPEGSVSTLKIQRTQQEDSAVYLCASSPRTAKDYTFGSGTRLTVV.

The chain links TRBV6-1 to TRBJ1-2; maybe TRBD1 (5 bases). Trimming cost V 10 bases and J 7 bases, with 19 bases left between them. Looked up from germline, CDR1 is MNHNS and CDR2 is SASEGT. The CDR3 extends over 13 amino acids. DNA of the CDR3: TGTGCCACCCGCTGGGGCCAGCAAGTTGGCTACACCTTC. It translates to CATRWGQQVGYTF.

CDR3 nucleotide sequence: TGTGCCTGGACTCCCCCCCCGAGGACTAGCGGGAGAAATGAGCAGTTCTTC. Translated: CAWTPPPRTSGRNEQFF. V and J are TRBV30 and TRBJ2-1; 13 bases match TRBD2. The CDR3 sequence is 17 residues long. Trimming cost V 4 bases and J 7 bases; bases outside gene matches: 13. Germline CDR1 and CDR2: GTSNPN and SVGIG (reference sequence).

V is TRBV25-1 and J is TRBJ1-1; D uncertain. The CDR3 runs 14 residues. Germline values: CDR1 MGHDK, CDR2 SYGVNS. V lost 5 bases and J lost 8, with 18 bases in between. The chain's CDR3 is CASSTDLIVSEAFF. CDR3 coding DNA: TGTGCCAGCAGTACCGATCTGATTGTTAGCGAAGCTTTCTTT.

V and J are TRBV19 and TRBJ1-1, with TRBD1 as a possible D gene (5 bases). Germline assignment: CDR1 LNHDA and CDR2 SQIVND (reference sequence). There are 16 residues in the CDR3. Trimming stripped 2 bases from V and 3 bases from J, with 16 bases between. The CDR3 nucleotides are TGTGCCAGTAGTATACCGTTGGAGGGGCGGGACACTGAAGCTTTCTTT. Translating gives CASSIPLEGRDTEAFF.

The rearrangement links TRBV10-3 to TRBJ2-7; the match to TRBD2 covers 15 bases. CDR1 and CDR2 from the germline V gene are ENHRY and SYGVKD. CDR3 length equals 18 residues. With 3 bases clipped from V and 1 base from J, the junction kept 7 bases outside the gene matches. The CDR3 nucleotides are TGTGCCATCAGTGATTATGGGACTAGCGGGAGGTATTCCTACGAGCAGTACTTC. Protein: CAISDYGTSGRYSYEQYF.

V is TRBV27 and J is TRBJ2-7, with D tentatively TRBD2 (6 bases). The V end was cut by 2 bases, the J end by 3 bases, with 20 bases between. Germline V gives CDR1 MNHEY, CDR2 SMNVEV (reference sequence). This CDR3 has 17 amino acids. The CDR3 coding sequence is TGTGCCAGCAGTTTAATGGGGTCGGGGGTCGGTCGCTACGAGCAGTACTTC. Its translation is CASSLMGSGVGRYEQYF.

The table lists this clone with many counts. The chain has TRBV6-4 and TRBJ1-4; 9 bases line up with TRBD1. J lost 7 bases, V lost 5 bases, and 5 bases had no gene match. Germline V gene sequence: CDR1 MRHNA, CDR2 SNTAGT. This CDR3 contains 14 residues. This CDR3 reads CASSPGQGAEKLFF. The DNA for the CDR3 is TGTGCCAGCAGTCCGGGACAGGGAGCTGAAAAACTGTTTTTT.

The CDR3 loop reads CASSLANGLADSSYEQYF. The CDR3 DNA follows: TGTGCCAGCAGTTTAGCCAACGGACTAGCGGATTCGTCCTACGAGCAGTACTTC. This chain links TRBV28 with TRBJ2-7, with TRBD2 matching over 10 bases. Germline CDR1 reads MDHEN; CDR2 reads SYDVKM. J gave up 1 base and V 2 bases, and 11 bases lay outside the gene matches. This CDR3 comprises 18 residues.

CDR3 sequence reads: CASRPNRVQETQYF. In DNA, the CDR3 is TGTGCCAGCAGACCTAACAGGGTCCAAGAGACCCAGTACTTC. The rearrangement links TRBV28 to TRBJ2-5, with D perhaps matching TRBD1 (6 bases). The CDR3 runs to 14 residues. The germline V and J ends were trimmed by 6 bases and 1 base, with 12 bases remaining between them. In germline, CDR1 is MDHEN, CDR2 SYDVKM.

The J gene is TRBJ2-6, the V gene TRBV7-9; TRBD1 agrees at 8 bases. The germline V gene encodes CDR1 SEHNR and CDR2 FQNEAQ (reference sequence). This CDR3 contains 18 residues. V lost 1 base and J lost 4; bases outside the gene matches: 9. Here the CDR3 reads CASSLGQGAMDGANVLTF. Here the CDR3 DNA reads TGTGCCAGCAGCTTAGGGCAGGGGGCAATGGACGGGGCCAACGTCCTGACTTTC. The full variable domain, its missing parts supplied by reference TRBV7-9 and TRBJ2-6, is DTGVSQNPRHKITKRGQNVTFRCDPISEHNRLYWYRQTLGQGPEFLTYFQNEAQLEKSRLLSDRFSAERPKGSFSTLEIQRTEQGDSAMYLCASSLGQGAMDGANVLTFGAGSRLTVL.

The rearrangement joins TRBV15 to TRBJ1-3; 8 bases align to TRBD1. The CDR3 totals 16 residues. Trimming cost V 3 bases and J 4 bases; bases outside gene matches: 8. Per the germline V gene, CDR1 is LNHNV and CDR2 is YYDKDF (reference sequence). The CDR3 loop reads CATSRWTGNSGNTIYF. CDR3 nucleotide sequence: TGTGCCACCAGCAGGTGGACAGGGAATTCAGGAAACACCATATATTTT.

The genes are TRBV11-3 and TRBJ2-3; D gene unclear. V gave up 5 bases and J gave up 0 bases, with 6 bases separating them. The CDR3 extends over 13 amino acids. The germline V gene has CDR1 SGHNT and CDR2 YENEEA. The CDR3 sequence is CASSPTSTDTQYF. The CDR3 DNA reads TGTGCCAGCAGCCCCACTAGCACAGATACGCAGTATTTT.

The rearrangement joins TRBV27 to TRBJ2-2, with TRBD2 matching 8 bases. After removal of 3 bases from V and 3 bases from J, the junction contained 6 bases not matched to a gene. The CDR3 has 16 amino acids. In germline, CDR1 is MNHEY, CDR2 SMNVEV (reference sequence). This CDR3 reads CASSLRGGRYTGELFF. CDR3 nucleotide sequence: TGTGCCAGCAGTTTGCGGGGCGGGAGGTACACCGGGGAGCTGTTTTTT.

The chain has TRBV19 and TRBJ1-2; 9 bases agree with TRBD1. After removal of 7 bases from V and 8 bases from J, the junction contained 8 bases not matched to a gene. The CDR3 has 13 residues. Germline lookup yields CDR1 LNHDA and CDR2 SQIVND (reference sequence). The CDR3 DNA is TGTGCCAGTATCCCGGACAGGGGTGCAGGCTACACCTTC. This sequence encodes CASIPDRGAGYTF.

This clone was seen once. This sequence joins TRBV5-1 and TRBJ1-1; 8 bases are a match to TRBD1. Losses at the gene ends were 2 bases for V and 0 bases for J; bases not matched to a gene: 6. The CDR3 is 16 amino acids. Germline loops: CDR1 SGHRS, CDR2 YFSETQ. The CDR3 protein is CASSFGQGEVNTEAFF. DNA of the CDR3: TGCGCCAGCAGCTTTGGACAGGGTGAGGTGAACACTGAAGCTTTCTTT.

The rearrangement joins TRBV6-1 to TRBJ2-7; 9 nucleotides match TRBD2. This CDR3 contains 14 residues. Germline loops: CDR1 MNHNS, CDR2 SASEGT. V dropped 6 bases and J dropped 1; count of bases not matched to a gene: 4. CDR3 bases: TGTGCCAGCAGGGCGGGGGGGGGATCCTACGAGCAGTACTTC. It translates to CASRAGGGSYEQYF.

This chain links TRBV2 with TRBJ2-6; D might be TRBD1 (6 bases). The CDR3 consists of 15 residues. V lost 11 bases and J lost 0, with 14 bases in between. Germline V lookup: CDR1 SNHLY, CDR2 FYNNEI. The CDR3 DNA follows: TGTGCCGGAGGACAGCGTCTCTCTGGGGCCAACGTCCTGACTTTC. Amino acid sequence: CAGGQRLSGANVLTF. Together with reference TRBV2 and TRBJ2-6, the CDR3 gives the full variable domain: EPEVTQTPSHQVTQMGQEVILRCVPISNHLYFYWYRQILGQKVEFLVSFYNNEISEKSEIFDDQFSVERPDGSNFTLKIRSTKLEDSAMYFCAGGQRLSGANVLTFGAGSRLTVL.

The CDR3 is CASSPTAGAYEQYF. DNA of the CDR3: TGTGCCAGCAGCCCGACTGCAGGGGCCTACGAGCAGTACTTC. The rearrangement uses TRBV7-9 and TRBJ2-7; the D gene is possibly TRBD1 (6 bases). The CDR3 extends over 14 amino acids. Germline V gene lookup returns CDR1 SEHNR and CDR2 FQNEAQ (reference sequence). The ends were cut back, 5 bases at V and 2 bases at J, with 13 bases in the middle.

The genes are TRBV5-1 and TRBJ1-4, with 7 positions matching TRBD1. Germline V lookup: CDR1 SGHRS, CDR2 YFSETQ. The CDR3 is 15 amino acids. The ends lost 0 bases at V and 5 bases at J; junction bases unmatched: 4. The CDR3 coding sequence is TGCGCCAGCAGCTTGGAGGGGGCATTGAATGAAAAACTGTTTTTT. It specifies CASSLEGALNEKLFF.

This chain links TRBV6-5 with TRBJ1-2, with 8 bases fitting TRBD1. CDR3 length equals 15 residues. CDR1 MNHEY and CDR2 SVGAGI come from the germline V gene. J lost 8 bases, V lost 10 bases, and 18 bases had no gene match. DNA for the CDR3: TGTGCCATTTTCTCGCCAGGGGGCGAAGTTGGCGGCTACACCTTC. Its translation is CAIFSPGGEVGGYTF.

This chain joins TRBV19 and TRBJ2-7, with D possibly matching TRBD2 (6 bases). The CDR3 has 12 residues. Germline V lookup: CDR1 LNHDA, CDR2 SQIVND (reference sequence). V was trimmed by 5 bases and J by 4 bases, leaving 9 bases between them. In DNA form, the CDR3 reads TGTGCCAGTAGTCCGGGACTGTACGAGCAGTACTTC. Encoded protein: CASSPGLYEQYF.

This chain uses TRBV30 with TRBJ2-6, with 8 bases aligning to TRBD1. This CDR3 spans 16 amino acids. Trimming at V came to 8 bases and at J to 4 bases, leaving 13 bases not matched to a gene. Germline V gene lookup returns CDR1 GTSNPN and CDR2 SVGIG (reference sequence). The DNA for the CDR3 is TGTGCCCAGGGCCCGGGACAGGCGGCAGGGGCCAACGTCCTGACTTTC. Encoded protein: CAQGPGQAAGANVLTF.

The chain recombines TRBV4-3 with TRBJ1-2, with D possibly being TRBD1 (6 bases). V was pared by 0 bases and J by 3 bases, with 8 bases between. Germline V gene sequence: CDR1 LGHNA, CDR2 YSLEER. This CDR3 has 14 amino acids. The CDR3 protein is CASSQDRQDYGYTF. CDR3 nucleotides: TGCGCCAGCAGCCAAGATCGACAGGACTATGGCTACACCTTC.

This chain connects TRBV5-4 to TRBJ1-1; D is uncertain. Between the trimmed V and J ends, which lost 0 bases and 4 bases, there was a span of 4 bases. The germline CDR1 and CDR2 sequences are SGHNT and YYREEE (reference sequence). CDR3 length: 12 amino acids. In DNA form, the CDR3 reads TGTGCCAGCAGCTTGGACAGCACTGAAGCTTTCTTT. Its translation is CASSLDSTEAFF.